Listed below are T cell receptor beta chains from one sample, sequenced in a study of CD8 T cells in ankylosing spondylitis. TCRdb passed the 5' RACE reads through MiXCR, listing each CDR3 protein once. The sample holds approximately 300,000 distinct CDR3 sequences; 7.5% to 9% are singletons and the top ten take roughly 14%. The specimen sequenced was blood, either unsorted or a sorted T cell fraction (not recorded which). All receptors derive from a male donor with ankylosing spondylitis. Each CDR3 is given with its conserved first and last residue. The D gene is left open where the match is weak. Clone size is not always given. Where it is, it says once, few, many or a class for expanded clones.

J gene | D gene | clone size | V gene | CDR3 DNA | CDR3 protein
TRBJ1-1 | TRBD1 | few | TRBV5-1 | TGCGCCAGCAGCAGCGAGACAGGGTGGGACACTGAAGCTTTCTTT | CASSSETGWDTEAFF
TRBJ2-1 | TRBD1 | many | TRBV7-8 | TGTGCCAGCAGCGAAACCTGGGACAGGCCTGACGAGAATGAGCAGTTCTTC | CASSETWDRPDENEQFF
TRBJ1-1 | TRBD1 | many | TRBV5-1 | TGCGCCAGCAGCTTGGGAGACAGGGCGAACACTGAAGCTTTCTTT | CASSLGDRANTEAFF
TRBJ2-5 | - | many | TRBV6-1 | TGTGCCAGCAGGGCGGGAATCCAAGAGACCCAGTACTTC | CASRAGIQETQYF
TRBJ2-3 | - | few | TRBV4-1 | TGCGCCAGCAGCCAACGCAGGCTAAGTCACACAGATACGCAGTATTTT | CASSQRRLSHTDTQYF
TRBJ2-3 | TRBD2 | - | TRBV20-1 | TGCAGTGCTTTAGGCCGCCGAGCGGGAGGGCGGGATACGCAGTATTTT | CSALGRRAGGRDTQYF
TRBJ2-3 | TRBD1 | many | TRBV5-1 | TGCGCCAGCAGCTGGACAGGGGGCGGCGGTACAGATACGCAGTATTTT | CASSWTGGGGTDTQYF
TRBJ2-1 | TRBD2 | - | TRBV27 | TGTGCCAGCAGAGCGGGAGTCTACAATGAGCAGTTCTTC | CASRAGVYNEQFF
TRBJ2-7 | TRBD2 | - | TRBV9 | TGTGCCAGCAGCCTTACTAGCGGGCCTTCCTACGAGCAGTACTTC | CASSLTSGPSYEQYF
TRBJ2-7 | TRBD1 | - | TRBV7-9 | TGTGCCAGCAGCCCACAGGGGGCCTACGAGCAGTACTTC | CASSPQGAYEQYF